The rows below give T cell receptor beta chains drawn from one sample of a study of cytomegalovirus exposure and HLA in healthy donors. The protocol was immunoSEQ multiplex PCR, while the TCRdb copy is restricted to in-frame clones and leaves out a portion. This sample has 93,000 or so clones; around three quarters occur once, and the top ten carry around a tenth. Sample: PBMCs. These receptors were taken from a woman between 18 and 29 years old in good health and CMV-seropositive. The conserved cysteine and the conserved F or W are not part of the CDR3 here.

>TRBJ1-4|TRBV4-1
ASSQTTETNEKLF
>TRBJ1-1|TRBV6-5
ASHGVGTEAF
>TRBJ2-6|TRBV5-5
ASSLDIDSGANVLT
>TRBJ2-3|TRBV5-1
ASSPSPISTDTQY
>TRBJ1-1|TRBV27
ASSFVRGSTEAF
>TRBJ1-1|TRBV28
ASSRTGVTRNTEAF
>TRBJ1-2|TRBV29-1
SVEEVGQANYGYT
>TRBJ1-1|TRBV7-3
ASSSSRDSHTEAF
>TRBJ2-3|TRBV9
ASSVAGSGRAGWDTQY
>TRBJ1-1|TRBV15
ATSRDWAAGTEAF
>TRBJ2-1|TRBV2
ASKGLSVHYNEQF
>TRBJ1-4|TRBV4-3
ASSQVEAGKEKLF
>TRBJ1-2|TRBV27
ASSLWGVGNYGYT
>TRBJ1-2|TRBV27
ASSLSAGFGGYT
>TRBJ1-4|TRBV5-1
ASSLEGLGGQGAVNREKLF
>TRBJ1-1|TRBV5-4
ASSLGGSAMNTEAF